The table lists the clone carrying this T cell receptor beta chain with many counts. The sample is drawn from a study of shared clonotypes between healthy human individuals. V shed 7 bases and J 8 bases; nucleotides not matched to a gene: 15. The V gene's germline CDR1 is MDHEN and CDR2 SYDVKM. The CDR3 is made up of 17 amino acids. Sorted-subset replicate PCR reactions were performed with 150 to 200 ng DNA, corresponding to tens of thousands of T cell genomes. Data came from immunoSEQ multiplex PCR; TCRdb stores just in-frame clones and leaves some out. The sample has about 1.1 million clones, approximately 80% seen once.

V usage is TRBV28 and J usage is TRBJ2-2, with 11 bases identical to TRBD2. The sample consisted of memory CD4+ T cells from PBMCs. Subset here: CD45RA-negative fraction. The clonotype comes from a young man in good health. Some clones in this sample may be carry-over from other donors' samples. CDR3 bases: TGTGCCAGCACTCGCCCCGGGACTAGCGGAGTAGGAGGGGAGCTGTTTTTT. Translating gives CASTRPGTSGVGGELFF.